A single sample is the source of the 28 T cell receptor beta chains below, sequenced in a study of response to subunit inactivated influenza vaccine (dated by TCRdb to the late 2010s). Preparation of the library involved RT-PCR. Sequencing was performed on an Illumina HiSeq 2500. TCRdb reran the public reads through fastp at Q25 and MiXCR, keeping productive beta chains. Every CDR3 protein is listed once, alongside the most common genes and DNA of its rows. The sample table holds 600,000 to 700,000 distinct CDR3 sequences, of which around 13% were seen once. The ten largest clonotypes hold about 7.4% of the sample. The specimen was PBMCs from blood, collected roughly 2 weeks before vaccination. The receptors derive from a man aged 50 to 59 who received an inactivated influenza vaccine. Donor details come from another sample of the same person, matched by shared clones.

This clonotype was detected only a few times. This chain uses TRBV20-1 with TRBJ2-3; 9 nucleotides agree with TRBD2. The germline V gene encodes CDR1 DFQATT and CDR2 SNEGSKA (reference sequence). This CDR3 spans 13 amino acids. Trimming took 7 bases from V and 6 from J; bases not matched to a gene: 8. This CDR3 is CSGAGGHWDTQYF. The CDR3 coding sequence is TGCAGTGGAGCGGGAGGTCACTGGGATACGCAGTATTTT.

This clonotype was picked up a small number of times. This chain connects TRBV9 to TRBJ2-3, with 14 bases that match TRBD2. The CDR3 covers 18 residues. CDR1 is SGDLS, CDR2 YYNGEE, per germline. After removal of 2 bases from V and 2 bases from J, the junction contained 7 bases not matched to a gene. The CDR3 DNA is TGTGCCAGCAGCGTGAGAGGACTAGCGGGAGGTCCCACAGATACGCAGTATTTT. Its translation is CASSVRGLAGGPTDTQYF.

The rearrangement uses TRBV5-1 and TRBJ1-2, with D maybe TRBD1 (5 bases). CDR3 length: 13 residues. From germline, CDR1 is SGHRS and CDR2 YFSETQ. The V end lost 3 bases, the J end lost 7 bases, and 13 bases lay between the germline ends. The CDR3 spells CASSSGPGAGYTF. In DNA form, the CDR3 reads TGCGCCAGCAGCTCTGGGCCTGGGGCTGGCTACACCTTC.

The chain employs TRBV29-1 and TRBJ2-1; 9 bases align to TRBD2. The CDR3 spans 14 residues. V lost 4 bases, J lost 9 bases, and 10 bases stayed unmatched. CDR1 is SQVTM, CDR2 ANQGSEA, per germline. The CDR3 DNA follows: TGCAGCGTTGCCGGGACTAGCCTCGCAAGTGAGCAGTTCTTC. Amino acids: CSVAGTSLASEQFF.

The gene calls are TRBV29-1 and TRBJ2-1; no firm D call. This CDR3 has 13 residues. Germline V CDR1 and CDR2: SQVTM, ANQGSEA. Trimming took off 4 bases at V and 0 bases at J, with 7 bases between the two ends. CDR3 nucleotides: TGCAGCGTTGCACCCGGCTCCTACAATGAGCAGTTCTTC. Amino acid sequence: CSVAPGSYNEQFF.

This chain connects TRBV5-1 to TRBJ2-7; TRBD1 matches 11 bases. The V gene's germline CDR1 is SGHRS and CDR2 YFSETQ. Germline trimming cut 1 base from V and 0 bases from J; bases unmatched to any gene: 3. The length of the CDR3 is 16 residues. The CDR3 here is CASSLSGQGASYEQYF. In DNA form, the CDR3 reads TGCGCCAGCAGCTTGAGTGGACAGGGGGCCTCCTACGAGCAGTACTTC.

This clonotype was recorded a few times. The chain employs TRBV24-1 and TRBJ2-2, with D hard to call. Germline assignment: CDR1 KGHDR and CDR2 SFDVKD. The CDR3 spans 12 residues. V was clipped by 6 bases and J by 6 bases, with 7 bases between them. The CDR3, as DNA: TGTGCCACCAGTAACGATCCCGGGGAGCTGTTTTTT. The encoded protein is CATSNDPGELFF.

The chain employs TRBV5-5 and TRBJ1-1; 10 bases fit TRBD1. J was trimmed by 7 bases and V by 0 bases; bases with no gene match: 6. The CDR3 runs 15 residues. CDR1 SGHKS and CDR2 YYEKEE come from the germline V gene (reference sequence). This CDR3 is CASSLEGQGLGEAFF. The CDR3 DNA is TGTGCCAGCAGCTTGGAGGGACAGGGGCTTGGTGAAGCTTTCTTT.

This clonotype was picked up a small number of times. The germline gene is not matched at one end of the junction; a read error may be the cause. This chain uses TRBV3-1 with TRBJ2-3; the D gene is possibly TRBD2 (5 bases). Germline loops: CDR1 LGHDT, CDR2 YNNKEL (reference sequence). The CDR3 length is 13 residues. The CDR3 sequence is CASSQGGGWSTDF. The CDR3 DNA reads as TGTGCCAGCAGCCAAGGCGGAGGTTGGTCTACAGATTTT.

This clonotype was detected a few times. The chain combines TRBV10-3 with TRBJ2-7; D ambiguous. Germline V lookup: CDR1 ENHRY, CDR2 SYGVKD. V shed 0 bases and J shed 0 bases, with 6 bases lying between them. This CDR3 has 14 amino acids. CDR3 nucleotide sequence: TGTGCCATCAGTGAGTCCAGGAGCTCCTACGAGCAGTACTTC. This gives the protein CAISESRSSYEQYF.

This clonotype was detected a few times. The CDR3 nucleotides read TGTGCCAGTAGATCCCGGGCAGTCTACAATCAGCCCCAGCATTTT. This encodes CASRSRAVYNQPQHF. The chain recombines TRBV19 with TRBJ1-5, with no clear D. The germline gives CDR1 LNHDA, CDR2 SQIVND (reference sequence). This CDR3 contains 15 residues. Trimming took off 6 bases at V and 3 bases at J, with 15 bases between the two ends.

This chain links TRBV7-2 with TRBJ2-5, with unresolved D. The CDR3 is 14 amino acids. Germline assignment: CDR1 SGHTA and CDR2 FQGNSA. V gave up 1 base and J gave up 1 base, with 7 bases separating them. CDR3 sequence (DNA): TGTGCCAGCAGCTTAGTTGACGCCCAAGAGACCCAGTACTTC. This gives the protein CASSLVDAQETQYF.

This clonotype showed up just a few times. This chain links TRBV24-1 with TRBJ2-7; D is unresolved. The length of the CDR3 is 11 residues. Germline-derived CDR1 and CDR2 are KGHDR and SFDVKD. V was shortened by 7 bases and J by 2 bases, with 5 bases between the two germline ends. CDR3 loop: CATRNPYEQYF. The CDR3 coding sequence is TGTGCCACCAGAAACCCCTACGAGCAGTACTTC.

The chain employs TRBV7-2 and TRBJ2-5; D possibly corresponds to TRBD2 (6 bases). CDR1 SGHTA and CDR2 FQGNSA come from the germline V gene. The CDR3 has 12 residues. Trimming pared 9 bases from V and 2 bases from J, leaving 10 bases between. CDR3 loop: CASGGEQETQYF. In DNA, the CDR3 is TGTGCCAGTGGAGGGGAACAAGAGACCCAGTACTTC.

This clonotype was found a few times. The CDR3 loop is CASSRTGEHTF. The CDR3 DNA reads as TGTGCCAGCAGTCGCACAGGGGAGCACACCTTC. The rearrangement joins TRBV12-3 or TRBV12-4 to TRBJ1-2, with 7 bases aligning to TRBD1. This CDR3 spans 11 amino acids. V lost 5 bases and J lost 12; bases outside the gene matches: 6.

This chain joins TRBV6-4 and TRBJ1-6; 7 bases fit TRBD1. CDR1 MRHNA and CDR2 SNTAGT come from the germline V gene. The CDR3 runs to 15 residues. V lost 6 bases and J lost 5; bases outside the gene matches: 7. CDR3 loop: CASSDTGADNSPLHF. DNA for the CDR3: TGTGCCAGCAGCGATACAGGGGCGGATAATTCACCCCTCCACTTT.

A few counts support this clonotype. The chain combines TRBV20-1 with TRBJ2-1; 14 bases fit TRBD2. This CDR3 has 14 residues. J gave up 9 bases and V 4 bases, and 5 bases lay outside the gene matches. Germline V gives CDR1 DFQATT, CDR2 SNEGSKA (reference sequence). Written as DNA, the CDR3 is TGCAGTGCTAAGGGACTAGCGGGAGATATTGAGCAGTTCTTC. This translates into CSAKGLAGDIEQFF.

This chain links TRBV7-3 with TRBJ2-7, with D unresolved. The germline V gene has CDR1 SGHTA and CDR2 FQGTGA. V was cut by 2 bases and J by 0 bases, with 11 bases left in between. The CDR3 is 15 amino acids. CDR3 nucleotides: TGTGCCAGCAGCTTAGAGCACCATCCCTCCTACGAGCAGTACTTC. Its protein is CASSLEHHPSYEQYF.

This clonotype was detected ten times or more. V and J are TRBV6-5 and TRBJ1-5; D is perhaps TRBD1 (6 bases). V lost 0 bases to trimming and J lost 1 base, with 7 bases between them. From germline, CDR1 is MNHEY and CDR2 SVGAGI. The CDR3 runs to 15 residues. The CDR3 bases are TGTGCCAGCAGTTACTCAGGACAGAGCAATCAGCCCCAGCATTTT. This translates into CASSYSGQSNQPQHF.

The table lists this clonotype with a few counts. The rearrangement links TRBV3-1 to TRBJ1-6, with 9 bases that match TRBD1. V dropped 0 bases and J dropped 10; count of bases not matched to a gene: 10. There are 17 residues in the CDR3. CDR1 is LGHDT and CDR2 is YNNKEL in the germline V gene (reference sequence). CDR3 region: CASSQDLGRTGESPLHF. The DNA for the CDR3 is TGTGCCAGCAGCCAAGATCTGGGTAGGACAGGGGAATCACCCCTCCACTTT.

A few counts support this clonotype. This sequence joins TRBV15 and TRBJ2-1; 12 bases fit TRBD2. This CDR3 contains 13 residues. CDR1 LNHNV and CDR2 YYDKDF come from the germline V gene (reference sequence). J gave up 10 bases and V 3 bases, and 1 base lay outside the gene matches. This chain's CDR3 is CATSRTSGREQFF. CDR3 coding DNA: TGTGCCACCAGCAGGACTAGCGGGAGAGAGCAGTTCTTC.

This rearrangement joins TRBV5-1 to TRBJ2-1; TRBD1 matches 10 bases. V lost 7 bases, J lost 4 bases, and 14 bases stayed unmatched. The CDR3 runs to 17 residues. The germline gives CDR1 SGHRS, CDR2 YFSETQ. CDR3 sequence reads: CASSRSGRDRGYNEQFF. In DNA form, the CDR3 reads TGCGCCAGCTCGCGATCCGGGCGGGACAGGGGATACAATGAGCAGTTCTTC.

V gene TRBV7-8 combines with J gene TRBJ2-5; maybe TRBD1 (5 bases). V lost 3 bases, J lost 1 base, and 15 bases lay in between. This CDR3 is 16 amino acids long. In germline, CDR1 is SGHVS, CDR2 FQNEAQ. The CDR3, as DNA: TGTGCCAGCAGCTTGAGGCTTTCACAGGCCCAAGAGACCCAGTACTTC. This codes for CASSLRLSQAQETQYF.

The chain combines TRBV10-2 with TRBJ2-5, with TRBD2 as a possible D gene (6 bases). Germline CDR1 WSHSY, CDR2 SAAADI. This CDR3 is built from 16 residues. With 6 bases removed from V and 11 bases from J, the gap between germline ends came to 28 bases. As DNA, the CDR3 is TGCGCCAGCAGGGCCACTCTAGCGAAGGACCACATAAGTCAGTACTTC. Translation: CASRATLAKDHISQYF.

V is TRBV7-2 and J is TRBJ1-6; D remains unclear. Trimming shortened V by 4 bases and J by 0 bases, and 7 bases separated the two germline ends. This CDR3 is built from 15 residues. Germline CDR1 and CDR2: SGHTA and FQGNSA. CDR3 region: CASSSQSSYNSPLHF. DNA for the CDR3: TGTGCCAGCAGCTCCCAGAGCTCCTATAATTCACCCCTCCACTTT.

V usage is TRBV20-1 and J usage is TRBJ1-2; D remains unclear. The CDR3 spans 13 residues. Germline CDR1 reads DFQATT; CDR2 reads SNEGSKA (reference sequence). Trimming removed 5 bases from V and 6 bases from J, with 16 bases in between. The CDR3 protein is CSAEQRHRNGYTF. For the CDR3, the DNA is TGCAGTGCTGAACAACGACATCGGAATGGCTACACCTTC.

This clonotype was detected once. This chain joins TRBV12-3 or TRBV12-4 and TRBJ2-4; 9 nucleotides align to TRBD2. After removal of 11 bases from V and 2 bases from J, the junction contained 10 bases not matched to a gene. This CDR3 contains 15 residues. The CDR3 nucleotides are TGTGCCTCGCGGGGGGGGAGGATGACCAAAAACATTCAGTACTTC. Translating it yields CASRGGRMTKNIQYF.

This clonotype has only a few counts. The CDR3 loop is CASSYFGGQPQHF. In DNA, the CDR3 is TGTGCCAGCAGTTACTTCGGGGGTCAGCCCCAGCATTTT. The chain combines TRBV6-5 with TRBJ1-5; D might be TRBD1 (5 bases). Germline values: CDR1 MNHEY, CDR2 SVGAGI. The V end was cut by 1 base, the J end by 6 bases, with 7 bases between. The CDR3 covers 13 residues.